A single sample is the source of the 28 T cell receptor beta chains below, sequenced in a study of blood T cell repertoires in COVID-19. Using immunoSEQ multiplex PCR, the repertoire was profiled, and TCRdb retains in-frame clones only, with some absent. The sample contains fewer than 70,000 clones, 80% to 95% of which appear only once. The sequenced sample consisted of peripheral blood. The receptors were sampled from a man aged 45-65 years with active COVID-19.

The chain has TRBV7-2 and TRBJ2-7; 7 nucleotides line up with TRBD1. The V gene end was trimmed by 4 bases and the J gene end by 2 bases; junction bases not matched to a gene: 5. The CDR3 has 14 residues. The germline CDR1 and CDR2 sequences are SGHTA and FQGNSA. CDR3 residues: CASSSYQGAYEQYF. CDR3 DNA: TGTGCCAGCAGCTCGTACCAGGGGGCCTACGAGCAGTACTTC.

The rearrangement uses TRBV3-1 (or the pseudogene TRBV3-2) and TRBJ1-6, with 10 bases identical to TRBD1. With V trimmed by 4 bases and J by 6 bases, 3 bases remained unmatched. Germline V gives CDR1 LGHDT, CDR2 YNNKEL (reference sequence). The length of the CDR3 is 15 residues. The CDR3 is CASSRQGAFNSPLHF. CDR3 in DNA: TGTGCCAGCAGCCGACAGGGGGCTTTTAATTCACCCCTCCACTTT.

The rearrangement joins TRBV27 to TRBJ1-6; 12 nucleotides match TRBD1. The germline gives CDR1 MNHEY, CDR2 SMNVEV (reference sequence). The CDR3 has 15 amino acids. The J segment lost 7 bases and the V segment lost 4 bases, leaving 2 bases of the junction unmatched. CDR3 sequence reads: CASSYGTGGNSPLHF. The CDR3 bases are TGTGCCAGCAGTTATGGGACAGGGGGCAATTCACCCCTCCACTTT.

This clone appeared once. V gene TRBV6-5 combines with J gene TRBJ1-6, with a tentative D call TRBD1 (6 bases). Germline V CDR1 and CDR2: MNHEY, SVGAGI. The length of the CDR3 is 14 residues. Trimming shortened V by 6 bases and J by 4 bases, and 10 bases separated the two germline ends. The CDR3, as DNA: TGTGCCAGCAGGCCTGGACAGTATAATTCACCCCTCCACTTT. It yields the protein CASRPGQYNSPLHF.

This rearrangement joins TRBV6-5 to TRBJ2-7, with 8 bases aligning to TRBD1. This CDR3 has 15 residues. Trimming cost V 2 bases and J 0 bases; bases outside gene matches: 3. In germline, CDR1 is MNHEY, CDR2 SVGAGI. CDR3 coding DNA: TGTGCCAGCAGTTACGACAGGGGTGCCTCCTACGAGCAGTACTTC. Its translation is CASSYDRGASYEQYF.

The chain has TRBV11-2 and TRBJ1-2; D is possibly TRBD1 (6 bases). CDR3 length: 15 residues. CDR1 is SGHAT and CDR2 is FQNNGV in the germline V gene. V shed 1 base and J shed 3 bases, with 12 bases lying between them. The CDR3 region is CASSLGARGDYGYTF. The CDR3 DNA is TGTGCCAGCAGCTTAGGTGCCAGGGGCGACTATGGCTACACCTTC.

The chain combines TRBV18 with TRBJ2-7; 8 nucleotides align to TRBD2. With 0 bases clipped from V and 5 bases from J, the junction kept 6 bases outside the gene matches. The CDR3 is 15 amino acids. CDR1 is KGHSH, CDR2 LQKENI, per germline. CDR3 nucleotide sequence: TGTGCCAGCTCACCACCGAGCGGGAGTCCCGACGAGCAGTACTTC. This gives the protein CASSPPSGSPDEQYF.

V gene TRBV12-5 combines with J gene TRBJ2-5; D remains ambiguous. This CDR3 contains 11 residues. Germline values: CDR1 LGHNT, CDR2 FRNRAP. V dropped 9 bases and J dropped 2 bases, with 7 bases sitting between them. CDR3: CARRIQETQYF. The DNA of the CDR3 is TGTGCTAGGCGGATTCAAGAGACCCAGTACTTC.

This clone was seen more than once but under ten times. One junction end does not reproduce the germline sequence, and a read error may be involved. The genes are TRBV11-2 and TRBJ2-5; 8 bases are shared with TRBD1. Germline loops: CDR1 SGHAT, CDR2 FQNNGV. CDR3 length: 11 residues. The CDR3, as DNA: TGTGCCAGCAGCACCAGGGGGCCGTTCCACTTC. Encoded protein: CASSTRGPFHF.

The chain is built from TRBV18 and TRBJ1-4; 9 positions match TRBD1. Germline-derived CDR1 and CDR2 are KGHSH and LQKENI. The CDR3 is 15 amino acids. J lost 6 bases, V lost 2 bases, and 4 bases had no gene match. The CDR3 loop reads CASSPRDRADEKLFF. The CDR3 bases are TGTGCCAGCTCACCAAGGGACAGGGCGGATGAAAAACTGTTTTTT.

The chain has TRBV4-1 and TRBJ2-3; D perhaps matches TRBD2 (5 bases). Per the germline V gene, CDR1 is MGHRA and CDR2 is YSYEKL. The CDR3 runs 16 residues. Trimming removed 0 bases at V and 5 bases at J, with 15 bases between. This chain's CDR3 is CASSQEVTIAGDTQYF. The DNA of the CDR3 is TGCGCCAGCAGCCAAGAAGTAACTATCGCGGGAGATACGCAGTATTTT.

This sequence joins TRBV6-5 and TRBJ1-1; D might be TRBD1 (5 bases). This CDR3 is 13 amino acids long. Germline V gives CDR1 MNHEY, CDR2 SVGAGI. V was clipped by 7 bases and J by 1 base, with 10 bases between them. The CDR3 nucleotides read TGTGCCAGCACCGGACATACGAACACTGAAGCTTTCTTT. It specifies CASTGHTNTEAFF.

The gene calls are TRBV12-3 or TRBV12-4 and TRBJ1-2, with 7 bases lining up with TRBD1. V shed 8 bases and J 7 bases; nucleotides not matched to a gene: 4. This CDR3 has 11 amino acids. The CDR3 DNA is TGTGCCAGCGCCACAGGGGCTGGCTACACCTTC. Protein: CASATGAGYTF.

The chain carries TRBV29-1 and TRBJ2-7, with 11 bases identical to TRBD1. Per germline, CDR1 SQVTM and CDR2 ANQGSEA. J gave up 3 bases and V 4 bases, and 5 bases lay outside the gene matches. This CDR3 region has 14 residues. CDR3 protein: CSVGGTGGVYEQYF. The DNA of the CDR3 is TGCAGCGTTGGTGGGACAGGGGGGGTCTACGAGCAGTACTTC.

The chain uses TRBV20-1 and TRBJ2-1; possible D gene TRBD2, 6 bases. CDR3 length: 14 amino acids. CDR1 is DFQATT, CDR2 SNEGSKA, per germline (reference sequence). Trimming took off 3 bases at V and 2 bases at J, with 11 bases between the two ends. Here the CDR3 DNA reads TGCAGTGCTAGTAGGGACTCTACCTACAATGAGCAGTTCTTC. Translating it yields CSASRDSTYNEQFF.

The chain is built from TRBV28 and TRBJ1-4; D remains unclear. Germline CDR1 is MDHEN and CDR2 is SYDVKM. V was pared by 3 bases and J by 0 bases, with 8 bases between. CDR3 size: 15 residues. The CDR3 region has the DNA TGTGCCAGCAGTTTCGCGCCCTCAACTAATGAAAAACTGTTTTTT. It yields the protein CASSFAPSTNEKLFF.

The genes are TRBV5-1 and TRBJ2-7, with 13 nucleotides matching TRBD2. CDR3 size: 16 residues. Germline V gene data show CDR1 as SGHRS and CDR2 as YFSETQ. Trimming removed 4 bases from V and 2 bases from J; junction bases left unmatched: 6. CDR3 nucleotides: TGCGCCAGCAGCGTGGGTGGGACTAGCGGGACCTACGAGCAGTACTTC. Translating gives CASSVGGTSGTYEQYF.

The genes are TRBV10-2 and TRBJ1-2; no clear D gene. From germline, CDR1 is WSHSY and CDR2 SAAADI. This CDR3 spans 12 amino acids. V gave up 3 bases and J gave up 0 bases, with 2 bases separating them. CDR3 amino acids: CASSDANYGYTF. CDR3 DNA sequence: TGCGCCAGCAGTGACGCTAACTATGGCTACACCTTC.

CDR3 region: CASSAPGGAYNEQFF. The CDR3 DNA reads TGTGCCAGCAGCGCCCCGGGGGGGGCATACAATGAGCAGTTCTTC. V usage is TRBV7-9 and J usage is TRBJ2-1, with 8 nucleotides matching TRBD2. V dropped 5 bases and J dropped 4; count of bases not matched to a gene: 7. The CDR3 is 15 residues long. CDR1 SEHNR and CDR2 FQNEAQ come from the germline V gene (reference sequence). The entire variable domain, with the rest obtained from reference TRBV7-9 and TRBJ2-1, is as follows: DTGVSQNPRHKITKRGQNVTFRCDPISEHNRLYWYRQTLGQGPEFLTYFQNEAQLEKSRLLSDRFSAERPKGSFSTLEIQRTEQGDSAMYLCASSAPGGAYNEQFFGPGTRLTVL.

The V and J genes are TRBV4-2 and TRBJ1-4; 8 nucleotides match TRBD1. With 4 bases clipped from V and 13 bases from J, the junction kept 14 bases outside the gene matches. The CDR3 loop spans 15 amino acids. Germline lookup yields CDR1 LGHNA and CDR2 YNFKEQ. CDR3 sequence: CASSPDRTGPTGLFF. CDR3 sequence (DNA): TGTGCCAGCAGCCCAGATAGGACAGGGCCAACTGGACTGTTTTTT.

Only one count was recorded for this clone. This sequence joins TRBV6-5 and TRBJ1-1; 9 bases map to TRBD1. CDR1 and CDR2 from the germline V gene are MNHEY and SVGAGI. The CDR3 is 12 residues long. The V gene end was trimmed by 8 bases and the J gene end by 6 bases; junction bases not matched to a gene: 4. Here the CDR3 reads CASRDRDSEAFF. The DNA of the CDR3 is TGTGCCAGCCGGGACAGGGACTCTGAAGCTTTCTTT.

The J gene is TRBJ1-3, the V gene TRBV5-4, with D possibly being TRBD1 (5 bases). The V and J ends lost 7 bases and 0 bases respectively, with 14 bases between them. Germline CDR1 and CDR2: SGHNT and YYREEE (reference sequence). CDR3 size: 15 residues. In DNA, the CDR3 is TGTGCCAGCGGGGCCGCCGGGGGCTCTGGAAACACCATATATTTT. It codes for CASGAAGGSGNTIYF.

The rearrangement uses TRBV18 and TRBJ2-5; weak D call: TRBD2 (6 bases). The length of the CDR3 is 14 residues. Germline V lookup: CDR1 KGHSH, CDR2 LQKENI. Trimming stripped 6 bases from V and 4 bases from J, with 15 bases between. For the CDR3, the DNA is TGTGCCAGCTCGCCCGGGGGAGGAGGAGAGACCCAGTACTTC. The encoded protein is CASSPGGGGETQYF.

This rearrangement joins TRBV5-1 to TRBJ1-4; no clear D gene. This CDR3 is 14 amino acids long. Per germline, CDR1 SGHRS and CDR2 YFSETQ. V dropped 2 bases and J dropped 0 bases, with 5 bases sitting between them. The CDR3: CASSFSATNEKLFF. CDR3 nucleotides: TGCGCCAGCAGCTTCAGTGCAACTAATGAAAAACTGTTTTTT.

This chain joins TRBV12-3 or TRBV12-4 and TRBJ1-2; 8 bases match TRBD1. This CDR3 has 12 residues. Trimming removed 6 bases from V and 7 bases from J; junction bases left unmatched: 4. CDR3 protein: CASSPGQGGYTF. For the CDR3, the DNA is TGTGCCAGCAGCCCCGGACAGGGTGGCTACACCTTC.

V is TRBV18 and J is TRBJ2-1; no definite D call. Between the trimmed V and J ends, which lost 6 bases and 6 bases, there was a span of 6 bases. This CDR3 comprises 11 residues. Germline V lookup: CDR1 KGHSH, CDR2 LQKENI. The CDR3 sequence is CASSPLNEQFF. CDR3 DNA sequence: TGTGCCAGCTCCCCCCTCAATGAGCAGTTCTTC.

The chain uses TRBV18 and TRBJ1-6, with 12 nucleotides matching TRBD1. Germline V CDR1 and CDR2: KGHSH, LQKENI. This CDR3 is built from 17 residues. The J segment lost 8 bases and the V segment lost 0 bases, leaving 5 bases of the junction unmatched. Here the CDR3 reads CASSPPGTGGAYSPLHF. The CDR3 nucleotides read TGTGCCAGCTCACCACCAGGGACAGGGGGCGCGTATTCACCCCTCCACTTT.

The J gene is TRBJ1-5, the V gene TRBV12-5; the match to TRBD1 covers 8 bases. CDR3 length equals 14 residues. V was clipped by 6 bases and J by 5 bases; unmatched bases: 6. CDR1 and CDR2 from the germline V gene are LGHNT and FRNRAP. The CDR3 sequence is CASGPDRVDQPQHF. DNA of the CDR3: TGTGCTAGTGGGCCGGACAGGGTGGATCAGCCCCAGCATTTT.